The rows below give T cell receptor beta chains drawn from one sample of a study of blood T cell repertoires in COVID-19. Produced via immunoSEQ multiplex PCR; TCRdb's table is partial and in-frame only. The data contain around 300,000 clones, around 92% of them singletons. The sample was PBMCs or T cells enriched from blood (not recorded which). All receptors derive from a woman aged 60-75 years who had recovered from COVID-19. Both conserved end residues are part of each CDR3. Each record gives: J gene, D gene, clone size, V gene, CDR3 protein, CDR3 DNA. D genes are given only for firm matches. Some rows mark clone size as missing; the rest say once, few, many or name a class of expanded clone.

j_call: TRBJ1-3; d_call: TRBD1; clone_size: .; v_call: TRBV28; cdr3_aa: CASSLPRRTGGSGNTIYF; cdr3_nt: TGTGCCAGCAGTTTACCTAGACGGACAGGGGGATCTGGAAACACCATATATTTT
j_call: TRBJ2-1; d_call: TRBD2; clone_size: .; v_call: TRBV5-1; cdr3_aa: CASSLGLAGVGEQFF; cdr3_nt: TGCGCCAGCAGCTTAGGACTAGCGGGAGTCGGAGAGCAGTTCTTC
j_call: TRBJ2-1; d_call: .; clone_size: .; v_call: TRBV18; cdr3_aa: CASSPGQNNEQFF; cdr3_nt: TGTGCCAGCTCACCAGGACAGAACAATGAGCAGTTCTTC
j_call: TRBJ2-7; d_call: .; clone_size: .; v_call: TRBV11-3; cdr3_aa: CASSLTGYEQYF; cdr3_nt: TGTGCCAGCAGCTTAACGGGCTACGAGCAGTACTTC
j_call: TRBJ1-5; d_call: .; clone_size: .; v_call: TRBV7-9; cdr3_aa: CASSPYGGPGQPQHF; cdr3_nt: TGTGCCAGCAGCCCGTATGGGGGCCCGGGTCAGCCCCAGCATTTT
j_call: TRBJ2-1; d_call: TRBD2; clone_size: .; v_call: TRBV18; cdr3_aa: CASSPSSGSHEQFF; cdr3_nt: TGTGCCAGCTCACCGTCTAGCGGGAGTCATGAGCAGTTCTTC
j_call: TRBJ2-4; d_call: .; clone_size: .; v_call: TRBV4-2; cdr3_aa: CASSQDSRVENIQYF; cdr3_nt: TGTGCCAGCAGCCAAGATTCCAGGGTCGAAAACATTCAGTACTTC
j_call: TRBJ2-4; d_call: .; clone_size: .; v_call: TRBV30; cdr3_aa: CAWSGAGPDIQYF; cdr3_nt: TGTGCCTGGAGTGGCGCGGGGCCTGACATTCAGTACTTC
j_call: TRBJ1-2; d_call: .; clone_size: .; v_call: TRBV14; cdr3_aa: CASSQDLGLYGYTF; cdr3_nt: TGTGCCAGCAGCCAAGATCTTGGGCTCTATGGCTACACCTTC
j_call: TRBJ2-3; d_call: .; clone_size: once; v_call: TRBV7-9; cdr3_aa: CASSPGLTTDTQYF; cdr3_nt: TGTGCCAGCAGCCCCGGACTCACCACAGATACGCAGTATTTT
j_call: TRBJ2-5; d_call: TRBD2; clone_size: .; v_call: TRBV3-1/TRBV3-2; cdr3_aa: CASSQGGRGSETQYF; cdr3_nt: TGTGCCAGCAGCCAGGGCGGGAGAGGGAGTGAGACCCAGTACTTC
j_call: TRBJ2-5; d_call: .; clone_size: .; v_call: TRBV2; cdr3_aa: CASSLMGAHVETQYF; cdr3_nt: TGTGCCAGCAGTTTGATGGGGGCGCACGTCGAGACCCAGTACTTC
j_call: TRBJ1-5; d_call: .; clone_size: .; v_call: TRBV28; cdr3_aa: CASSWGQRGNQPQHF; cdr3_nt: TGTGCCAGCAGCTGGGGGCAAAGGGGCAATCAGCCCCAGCATTTT
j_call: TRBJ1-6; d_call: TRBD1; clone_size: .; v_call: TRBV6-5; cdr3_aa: CASSPPRGQNSPLHF; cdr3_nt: TGTGCCAGCAGCCCCCCCAGGGGACAGAATTCACCCCTCCACTTT
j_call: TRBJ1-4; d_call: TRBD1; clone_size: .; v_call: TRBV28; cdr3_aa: CASRLMGQGARWEKLFF; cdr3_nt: TGTGCCAGCAGGCTTATGGGACAGGGGGCGCGTTGGGAAAAACTGTTTTTT
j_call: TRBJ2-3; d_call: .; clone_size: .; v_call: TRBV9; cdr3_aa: CASSVRGHPGDTQYF; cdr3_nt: TGTGCCAGCAGCGTGCGGGGCCACCCGGGAGATACGCAGTATTTT
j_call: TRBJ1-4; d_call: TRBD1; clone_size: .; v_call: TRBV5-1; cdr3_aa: CASNSGTGGEKLFF; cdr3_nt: TGCGCCAGCAATTCGGGGACAGGGGGCGAAAAACTGTTTTTT
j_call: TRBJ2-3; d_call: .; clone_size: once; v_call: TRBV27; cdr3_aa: CASSLSDLAGTDTQYF; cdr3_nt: TGTGCCAGCAGTTTATCGGATCTAGCCGGGACAGATACGCAGTATTTT
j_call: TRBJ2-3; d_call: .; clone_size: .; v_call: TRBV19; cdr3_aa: CASEAWDTQYF; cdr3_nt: TGTGCCAGTGAAGCGTGGGATACGCAGTATTTT
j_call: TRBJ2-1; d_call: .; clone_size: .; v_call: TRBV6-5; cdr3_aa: CASSYGADEQFF; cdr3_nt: TGTGCCAGCAGTTACGGCGCGGATGAGCAGTTCTTC
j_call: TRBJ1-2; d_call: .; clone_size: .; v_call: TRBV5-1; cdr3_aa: CASSLEARNYGYTF; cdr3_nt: TGCGCCAGCAGCTTGGAGGCCAGGAATTATGGCTACACCTTC
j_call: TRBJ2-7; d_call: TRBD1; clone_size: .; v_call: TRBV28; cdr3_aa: CASSSWTGEEQYF; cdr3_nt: TGTGCCAGCAGTTCCTGGACAGGGGAGGAGCAGTACTTC
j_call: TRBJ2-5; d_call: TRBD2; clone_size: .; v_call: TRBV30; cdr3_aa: CAWNGGYQETQYF; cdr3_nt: TGTGCCTGGAACGGGGGGTACCAAGAGACCCAGTACTTC
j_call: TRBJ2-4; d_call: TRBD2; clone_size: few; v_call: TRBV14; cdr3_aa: CASSQGLISGRENIQYF; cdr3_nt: TGTGCCAGCAGCCAAGGTCTAATTAGCGGGAGAGAAAACATTCAGTACTTC
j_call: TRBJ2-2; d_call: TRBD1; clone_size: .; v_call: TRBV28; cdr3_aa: CASSTGGAPRGGELFF; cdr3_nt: TGTGCCAGCAGCACAGGGGGCGCCCCCCGGGGCGGGGAGCTGTTTTTT
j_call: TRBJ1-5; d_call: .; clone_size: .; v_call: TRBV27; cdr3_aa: CASSLSGTEHQPQHF; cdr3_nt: TGTGCCAGCAGTTTATCTGGCACGGAGCATCAGCCCCAGCATTTT
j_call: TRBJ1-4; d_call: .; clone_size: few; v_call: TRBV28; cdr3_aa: CASSITAKGNEKLFF; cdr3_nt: TGTGCCAGCAGCATAACGGCCAAGGGGAATGAAAAACTGTTTTTT
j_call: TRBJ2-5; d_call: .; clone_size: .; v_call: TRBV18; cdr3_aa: CASSPTGGAGGPQETQYF; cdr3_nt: TGTGCCAGCTCACCAACAGGGGGAGCGGGAGGTCCGCAAGAGACCCAGTACTTC
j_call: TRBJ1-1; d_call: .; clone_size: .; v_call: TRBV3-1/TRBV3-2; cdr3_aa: CASSQRGRGPEAFF; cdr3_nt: TGTGCCAGCAGCCAGAGGGGGAGGGGTCCTGAAGCTTTCTTT
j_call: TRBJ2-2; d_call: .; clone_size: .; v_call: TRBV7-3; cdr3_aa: CASSLFQSTTGELFF; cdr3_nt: TGTGCCAGCAGCTTATTTCAGTCCACGACCGGGGAGCTGTTTTTT
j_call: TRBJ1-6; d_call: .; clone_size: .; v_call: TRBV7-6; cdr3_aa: CASSSGLSGNSPLHF; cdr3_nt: TGTGCCAGCAGCTCAGGGCTATCCGGGAATTCACCCCTCCACTTT
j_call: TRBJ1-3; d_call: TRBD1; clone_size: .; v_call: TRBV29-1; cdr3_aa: CSVAGTDFLDTIYF; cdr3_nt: TGCAGCGTTGCCGGGACAGACTTTTTGGACACCATATATTTT
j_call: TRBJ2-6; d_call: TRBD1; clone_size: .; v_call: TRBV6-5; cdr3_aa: CASRTGQGVANVLTF; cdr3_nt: TGTGCCAGCAGAACTGGACAGGGGGTAGCCAACGTCCTGACTTTC
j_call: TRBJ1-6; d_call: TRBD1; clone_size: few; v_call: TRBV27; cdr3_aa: CASAGTGAAYNSPLHF; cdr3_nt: TGTGCCAGCGCCGGAACAGGGGCTGCGTATAATTCACCCCTCCACTTT
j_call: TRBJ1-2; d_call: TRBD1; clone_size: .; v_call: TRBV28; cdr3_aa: CASSWVSGQRGYTF; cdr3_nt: TGTGCCAGCAGTTGGGTCTCGGGACAGCGTGGTTACACCTTC
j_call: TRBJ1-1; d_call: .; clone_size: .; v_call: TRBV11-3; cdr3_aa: CASSLSGVNTEAFF; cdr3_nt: TGTGCCAGCAGCTTGTCAGGGGTGAACACTGAAGCTTTCTTT
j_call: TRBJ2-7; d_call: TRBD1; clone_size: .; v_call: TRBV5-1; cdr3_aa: CASSFGTGAAYEQYF; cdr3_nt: TGCGCCAGCAGCTTTGGGACAGGGGCGGCCTACGAGCAGTACTTC
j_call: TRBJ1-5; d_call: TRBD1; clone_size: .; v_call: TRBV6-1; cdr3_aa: CASSDRRGPIQPQHF; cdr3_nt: TGTGCCAGCAGTGATAGGAGGGGGCCAATTCAGCCCCAGCATTTT
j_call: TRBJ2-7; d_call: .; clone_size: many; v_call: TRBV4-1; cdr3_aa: CASSPPGSSEQYF; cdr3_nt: TGCGCCAGCAGCCCCCCGGGGAGTTCGGAGCAGTACTTC
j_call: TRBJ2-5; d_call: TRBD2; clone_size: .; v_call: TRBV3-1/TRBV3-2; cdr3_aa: CASSQGTAGGSETQYF; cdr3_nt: TGTGCCAGCAGCCAAGGGACAGCGGGGGGGTCCGAGACCCAGTACTTC
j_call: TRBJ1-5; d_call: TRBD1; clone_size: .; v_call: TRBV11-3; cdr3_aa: CASSLETTGGGGNQPQHF; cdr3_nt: TGTGCCAGCAGCTTAGAGACCACAGGGGGCGGGGGCAATCAGCCCCAGCATTTT
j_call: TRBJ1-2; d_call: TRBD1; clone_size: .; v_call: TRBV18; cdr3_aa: CASSPTGERGRGYTF; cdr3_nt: TGTGCCAGCTCACCGACAGGGGAAAGGGGGAGAGGCTACACCTTC
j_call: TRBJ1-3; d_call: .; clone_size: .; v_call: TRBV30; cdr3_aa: CAWVQGSGNTIYF; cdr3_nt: TGTGCCTGGGTACAGGGATCTGGAAACACCATATATTTT
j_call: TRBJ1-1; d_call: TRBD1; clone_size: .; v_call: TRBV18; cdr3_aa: CASSLTGANTEAFF; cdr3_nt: TGTGCCAGCTCACTTACAGGGGCGAACACTGAAGCTTTCTTT